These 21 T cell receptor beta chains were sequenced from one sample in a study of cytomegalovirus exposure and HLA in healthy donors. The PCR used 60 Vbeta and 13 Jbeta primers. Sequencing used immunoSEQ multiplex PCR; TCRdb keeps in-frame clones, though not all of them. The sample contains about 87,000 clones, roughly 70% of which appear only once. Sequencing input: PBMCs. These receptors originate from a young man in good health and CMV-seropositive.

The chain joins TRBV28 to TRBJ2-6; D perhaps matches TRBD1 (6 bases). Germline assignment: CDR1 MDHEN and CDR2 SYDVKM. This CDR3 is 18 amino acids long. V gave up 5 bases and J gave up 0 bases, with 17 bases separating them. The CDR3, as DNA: TGTGCCAGCAGTCCCTCGACAGGACCTTACTCTGGGGCCAACGTCCTGACTTTC. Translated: CASSPSTGPYSGANVLTF. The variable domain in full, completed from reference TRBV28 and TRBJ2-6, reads DVKVTQSSRYLVKRTGEKVFLECVQDMDHENMFWYRQDPGLGLRLIYFSYDVKMKEKGDIPEGYSVSREKKERFSLILESASTNQTSMYLCASSPSTGPYSGANVLTFGAGSRLTVL.

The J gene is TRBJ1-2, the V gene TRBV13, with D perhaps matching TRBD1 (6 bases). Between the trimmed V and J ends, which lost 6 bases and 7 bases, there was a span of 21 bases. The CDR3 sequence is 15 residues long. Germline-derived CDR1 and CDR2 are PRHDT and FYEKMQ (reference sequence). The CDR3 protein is CASSPRTQGLGGYTF. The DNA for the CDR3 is TGTGCCAGCAGTCCAAGAACTCAGGGGCTGGGTGGCTACACCTTC.

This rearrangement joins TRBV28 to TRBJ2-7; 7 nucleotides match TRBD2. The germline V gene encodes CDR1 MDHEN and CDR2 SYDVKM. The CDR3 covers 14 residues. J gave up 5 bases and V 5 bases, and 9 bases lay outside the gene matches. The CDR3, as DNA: TGTGCCAGCAGTCCCCCGGGGGGAATCAACGAGCAGTACTTC. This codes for CASSPPGGINEQYF.

The CDR3 DNA is TGCGCCAGCAGCTCGGGACAGGGTAACTATGGCTACACCTTC. It specifies CASSSGQGNYGYTF. The rearrangement uses TRBV5-1 and TRBJ1-2, with 9 bases fitting TRBD1. The CDR3 loop spans 14 amino acids. CDR1 is SGHRS and CDR2 is YFSETQ in the germline V gene. V gave up 3 bases and J gave up 1 base; unmatched junction bases: 1.

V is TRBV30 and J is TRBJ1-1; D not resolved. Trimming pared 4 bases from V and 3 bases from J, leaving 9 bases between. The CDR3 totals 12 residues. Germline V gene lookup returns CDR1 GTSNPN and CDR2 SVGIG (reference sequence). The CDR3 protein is CAWKPRDTEAFF. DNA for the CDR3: TGTGCCTGGAAGCCCCGGGACACTGAAGCTTTCTTT. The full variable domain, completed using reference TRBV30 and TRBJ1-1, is SQTIHQWPATLVQPVGSPLSLECTVEGTSNPNLYWYRQAAGRGLQLLFYSVGIGQISSEVPQNLSASRPQDRQFILSSKKLLLSDSGFYLCAWKPRDTEAFFGQGTRLTVV.

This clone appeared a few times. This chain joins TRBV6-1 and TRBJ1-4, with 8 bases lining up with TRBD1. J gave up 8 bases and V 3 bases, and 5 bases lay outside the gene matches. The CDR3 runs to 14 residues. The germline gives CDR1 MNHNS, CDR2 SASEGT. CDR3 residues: CASSETGAGEKLFF. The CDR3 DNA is TGTGCCAGCAGTGAGACAGGGGCGGGGGAAAAACTGTTTTTT.

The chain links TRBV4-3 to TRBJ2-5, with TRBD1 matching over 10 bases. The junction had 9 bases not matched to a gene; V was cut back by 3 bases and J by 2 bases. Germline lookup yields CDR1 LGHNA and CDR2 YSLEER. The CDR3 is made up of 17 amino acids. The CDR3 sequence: CASSQIKGQGVQETQYF. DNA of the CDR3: TGCGCCAGCAGCCAGATAAAAGGACAGGGGGTACAAGAGACCCAGTACTTC.

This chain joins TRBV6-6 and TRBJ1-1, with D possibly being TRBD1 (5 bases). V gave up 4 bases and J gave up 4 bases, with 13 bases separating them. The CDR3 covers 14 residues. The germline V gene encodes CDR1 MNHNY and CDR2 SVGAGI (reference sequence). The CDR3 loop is CASSFGRDITEAFF. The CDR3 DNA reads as TGTGCCAGCAGTTTCGGCAGGGATATCACTGAAGCTTTCTTT.

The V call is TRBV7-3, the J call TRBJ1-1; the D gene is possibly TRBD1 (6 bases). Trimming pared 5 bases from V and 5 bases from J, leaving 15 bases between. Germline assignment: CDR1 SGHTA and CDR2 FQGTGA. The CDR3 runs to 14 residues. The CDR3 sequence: CASSDLQGRTEAFF. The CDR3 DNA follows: TGTGCCAGCAGCGATTTACAGGGACGAACTGAAGCTTTCTTT.

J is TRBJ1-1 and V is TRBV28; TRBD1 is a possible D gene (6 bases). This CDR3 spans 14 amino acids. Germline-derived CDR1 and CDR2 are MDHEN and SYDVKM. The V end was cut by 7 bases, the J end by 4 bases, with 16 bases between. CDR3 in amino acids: CASKEFRGGTEAFF. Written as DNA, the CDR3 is TGTGCCAGCAAGGAGTTTAGGGGGGGCACTGAAGCTTTCTTT.

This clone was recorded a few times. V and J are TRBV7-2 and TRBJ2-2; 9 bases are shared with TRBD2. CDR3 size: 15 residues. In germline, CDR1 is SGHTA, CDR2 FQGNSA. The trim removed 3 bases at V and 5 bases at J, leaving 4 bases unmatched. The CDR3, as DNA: TGTGCCAGCAGCTTCGGACTAGCGAGGACCGGGGAGCTGTTTTTT. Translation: CASSFGLARTGELFF. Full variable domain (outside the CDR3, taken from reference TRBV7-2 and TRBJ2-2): GAGVSQSPSNKVTEKGKDVELRCDPISGHTALYWYRQSLGQGLEFLIYFQGNSAPDKSGLPSDRFSAERTGGSVSTLTIQRTQQEDSAVYLCASSFGLARTGELFFGEGSRLTVL.

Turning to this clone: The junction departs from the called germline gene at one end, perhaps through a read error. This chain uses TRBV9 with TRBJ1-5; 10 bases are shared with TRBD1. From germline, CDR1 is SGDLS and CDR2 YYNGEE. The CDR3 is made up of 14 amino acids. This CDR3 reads CASSGGQGNRPQHF. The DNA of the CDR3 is TGTGCCAGCAGCGGGGGACAGGGGAATCGGCCCCAGCATTTT.

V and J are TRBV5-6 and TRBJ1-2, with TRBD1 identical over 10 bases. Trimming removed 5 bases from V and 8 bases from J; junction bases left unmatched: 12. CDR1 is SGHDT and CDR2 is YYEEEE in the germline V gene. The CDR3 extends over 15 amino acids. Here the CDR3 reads CASSLPGQGTRGYTF. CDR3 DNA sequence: TGTGCCAGCAGTCTTCCGGGACAGGGGACTCGGGGCTACACCTTC.

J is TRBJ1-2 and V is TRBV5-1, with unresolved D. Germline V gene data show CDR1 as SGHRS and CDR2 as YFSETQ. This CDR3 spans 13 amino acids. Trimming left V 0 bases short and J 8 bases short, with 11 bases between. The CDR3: CASSLGATGGYTF. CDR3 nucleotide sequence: TGCGCCAGCAGCTTGGGGGCAACCGGCGGCTACACCTTC.

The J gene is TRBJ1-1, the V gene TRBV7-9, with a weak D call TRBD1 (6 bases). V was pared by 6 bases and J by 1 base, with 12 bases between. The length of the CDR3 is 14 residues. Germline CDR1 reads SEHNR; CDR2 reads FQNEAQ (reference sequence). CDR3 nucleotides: TGTGCCAGCAGAGATGGGACAACGAACACTGAAGCTTTCTTT. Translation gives CASRDGTTNTEAFF.

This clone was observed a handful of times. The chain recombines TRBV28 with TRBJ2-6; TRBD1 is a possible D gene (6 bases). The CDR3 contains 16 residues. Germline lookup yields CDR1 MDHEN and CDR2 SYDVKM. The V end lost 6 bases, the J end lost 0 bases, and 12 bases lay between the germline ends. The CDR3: CASSPDSLSGANVLTF. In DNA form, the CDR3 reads TGTGCCAGCAGCCCGGACAGTCTCTCTGGGGCCAACGTCCTGACTTTC.

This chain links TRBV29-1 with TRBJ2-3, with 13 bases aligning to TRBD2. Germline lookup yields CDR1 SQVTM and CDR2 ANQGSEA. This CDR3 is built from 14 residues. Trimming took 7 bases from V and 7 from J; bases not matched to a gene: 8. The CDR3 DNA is TGCAGCGGTTCACTAGCGGGAGGGCGGCATACGCAGTATTTT. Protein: CSGSLAGGRHTQYF.

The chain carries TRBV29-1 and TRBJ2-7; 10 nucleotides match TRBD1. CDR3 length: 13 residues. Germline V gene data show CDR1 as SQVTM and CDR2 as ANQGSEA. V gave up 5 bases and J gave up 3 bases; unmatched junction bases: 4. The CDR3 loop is CSVTRDRGYEQYF. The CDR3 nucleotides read TGCAGCGTTACCCGGGACAGGGGCTACGAGCAGTACTTC.

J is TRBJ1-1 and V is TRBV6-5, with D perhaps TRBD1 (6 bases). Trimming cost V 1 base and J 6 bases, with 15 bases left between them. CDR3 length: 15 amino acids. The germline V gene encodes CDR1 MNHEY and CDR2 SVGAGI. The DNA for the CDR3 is TGTGCCAGCAGTTACTTCGGGACAACACACGCTGAAGCTTTCTTT. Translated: CASSYFGTTHAEAFF.

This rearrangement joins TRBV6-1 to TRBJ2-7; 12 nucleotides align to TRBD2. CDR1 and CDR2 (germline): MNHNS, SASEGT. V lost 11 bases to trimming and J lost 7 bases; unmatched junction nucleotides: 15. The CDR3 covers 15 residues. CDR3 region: CAGGWASGGAGEQYF. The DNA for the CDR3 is TGTGCCGGCGGTTGGGCTAGCGGGGGGGCCGGAGAGCAGTACTTC.

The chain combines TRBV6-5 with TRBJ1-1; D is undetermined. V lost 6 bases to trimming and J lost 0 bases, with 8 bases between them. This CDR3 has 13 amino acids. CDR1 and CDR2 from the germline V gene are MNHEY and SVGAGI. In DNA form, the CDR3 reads TGTGCCAGCAGGACACAGCTGAACACTGAAGCTTTCTTT. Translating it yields CASRTQLNTEAFF.